The T cell receptor beta chain under discussion was sequenced for a study of control samples from healthy donors and cancer patients. TCRdb keeps only in-frame clones here, not all; method: immunoSEQ multiplex PCR. The data show about 96,000 clones, 93% seen once. CDR3 size: 12 residues. Germline V gene lookup returns CDR1 MNHEY and CDR2 SVGAGI. V lost 6 bases and J lost 5; bases outside the gene matches: 2. This clonotype originated in a man aged 18 to 30 in good health. V usage is TRBV6-5 and J usage is TRBJ2-7; 9 bases line up with TRBD1. The sequenced material came from blood. The CDR3 loop is CASRRDRDEQYF. CDR3 DNA sequence: TGTGCCAGCAGACGGGACAGGGACGAGCAGTACTTC.